These 8 T cell receptor beta chains share one sample of origin, sequenced in a study of cytomegalovirus exposure and HLA in healthy donors. The primer mix had 60 Vbeta and 13 Jbeta primers. Using immunoSEQ multiplex PCR, the repertoire was profiled, and TCRdb retains in-frame clones only, with some absent. The data contain 90,000 to 120,000 clones, around two thirds of them singletons. Material for sequencing was PBMCs. The source is a man aged 45 to 65 in good health and CMV-seropositive.

Turning to this clone: This sample also contains other DNA sequences that code for the same CDR3. The CDR3 here is CASSLGQTGELFF. The DNA for the CDR3 is TGTGCCAGCAGCCTTGGACAGACCGGGGAGCTGTTTTTT. The chain joins TRBV5-6 to TRBJ2-2; possibly TRBD1 for D (6 bases). The germline V gene encodes CDR1 SGHDT and CDR2 YYEEEE. The CDR3 is 13 amino acids. V shed 4 bases and J shed 5 bases, with 9 bases lying between them.

The J gene is TRBJ1-4, the V gene TRBV4-1, with 7 bases fitting TRBD1. Germline trimming cut 0 bases from V and 7 bases from J; bases unmatched to any gene: 14. CDR1 MGHRA and CDR2 YSYEKL come from the germline V gene. This CDR3 has 18 residues. The CDR3 DNA follows: TGCGCCAGCAGCCAAGAACCGGACAGGTTTTTTTTTGGTGAAAAACTGTTTTTT. Translated, it gives CASSQEPDRFFFGEKLFF.

The chain employs TRBV11-2 and TRBJ1-2; a weak D match, TRBD1 (5 bases). This CDR3 is 15 amino acids long. V was trimmed by 3 bases and J by 2 bases, leaving 13 bases between them. Germline assignment: CDR1 SGHAT and CDR2 FQNNGV. This chain's CDR3 is CASSFGAGPNYGYTF. Here the CDR3 DNA reads TGTGCCAGCAGCTTTGGGGCAGGGCCCAACTATGGCTACACCTTC.

This chain joins TRBV6-5 and TRBJ2-1, with TRBD2 identical over 7 bases. Germline V gives CDR1 MNHEY, CDR2 SVGAGI. Trimming at V came to 2 bases and at J to 6 bases, leaving 10 bases not matched to a gene. CDR3 length equals 16 residues. CDR3 coding DNA: TGTGCCAGCAGTTACCGGGGCGGGGAGGGATTCAATGAGCAGTTCTTC. Translation gives CASSYRGGEGFNEQFF.

This clone was seen once. The chain combines TRBV5-4 with TRBJ2-3, with TRBD2 matching 13 bases. CDR1 SGHNT and CDR2 YYREEE come from the germline V gene (reference sequence). Trimming took 3 bases from V and 3 from J; bases not matched to a gene: 4. The CDR3 is 16 amino acids. The CDR3: CASSSGTSGKTDTQYF. CDR3 in DNA: TGTGCCAGCAGCTCCGGGACTAGCGGGAAGACAGATACGCAGTATTTT.

This chain uses TRBV21-1 with TRBJ2-5; the D call of TRBD1 is as the table states it, not checked on the DNA. The DNA end favors TRBJ2-7, so the J call may be wrong. TRBV21-1 represents a pseudogene. CDR3 size: 14 residues. CDR3 sequence reads: CASSIGTGCFEQYF. As DNA, the CDR3 is TGTGCCAGCAGCATCGGGACAGGGTGTTTCGAGCAGTACTTC.

This clone was seen a few times. This rearrangement joins TRBV5-1 to TRBJ1-1, with 7 nucleotides matching TRBD1. With 5 bases clipped from V and 6 bases from J, the junction kept 7 bases outside the gene matches. The CDR3 has 13 amino acids. Germline values: CDR1 SGHRS, CDR2 YFSETQ. The CDR3 spells CASSNDRASEAFF. CDR3 nucleotides: TGCGCCAGCAGTAATGACAGGGCGTCTGAAGCTTTCTTT.

The CDR3: CASSEVGGNEQYF. CDR3 coding DNA: TGTGCCAGCAGTGAAGTAGGGGGTAATGAGCAGTACTTC. This chain uses TRBV6-5 with TRBJ2-5; D perhaps matches TRBD1 (6 bases). Germline loops: CDR1 MNHEY, CDR2 SVGAGI. The CDR3 runs 13 residues. V was trimmed by 5 bases and J by 11 bases, leaving 18 bases between them.